The sequence of this T cell receptor (beta chain) was determined in a study of cytomegalovirus exposure and HLA in healthy donors (dated by TCRdb to about 2017). Regarding the research as a whole: In an earlier analysis of under 600 of the donors, around 290 Gb of sequence data and approximately 100 million unique TCR beta sequences from 150 million to 200 million T cells were reported. Typing coverage varied by locus: 629-630 donors for A, B, C, DRB1 and DQB1; roughly 560 for DQA1; around 570 for DPA1; under 490 for DPB1. A separate validation cohort of approximately 120 different subjects was used in addition to the roughly 700-subject first cohort. The later analysis used no new phenotypic data to find candidate immune exposures, relying instead on TCR beta sequences and their occurrence across donors. About 310 gigabases of sequencing data and tens of millions of unique TCR sequences were included in an early release covering around 600 HLA-typed donors. On average, over 200,000 unique TCR beta nucleotide sequences were sequenced per donor among a few hundred genotyped donors of the cohort, with 15% to 20% of those sequences being non-productive. The study combined high-throughput TCR immunosequencing, statistical association of individual TCRs with disease status, and machine learning to predict cytomegalovirus infection status. Class I and class II HLA loci were covered by the typing at four-digit resolution. The study used immunosequencing to profile the T cell repertoires of hundreds of subjects and linked those repertoires to cytomegalovirus serostatus. Several DR-DQ haplotypes were treated as single units for association and clustering because of strong linkage in the cohort. Among the roughly 400 genotyped donors, roughly 80% belonged to the genetic ancestry cluster associated with self-reported Caucasian donors. In a later genetic analysis, genome-wide SNP genotypes for about 65% of the 666 donors were used, and that subset was treated as a discovery cohort. Alongside the repertoire data, information on donor age, sex, ethnicity and CMV serostatus was compiled. In a later analysis, previously published TCR beta repertoires from hundreds of donors were re-analyzed and high-resolution HLA genotyping was added so that TCR occurrence patterns could be studied. To decide whether each TCR beta V gene segment behaved as functional or pseudogenic, an earlier analysis of 587 of the donors relied on high-throughput TCR beta sequencing. The study aimed to test whether cataloging public T cell receptors could reveal signatures of past pathogen exposure. Every repertoire in the discovery cohort had been generated on one and the same sequencing platform.

In total, roughly 710 healthy bone marrow donors made up the cohort. At the time of sampling, every cohort member was nominally healthy, though immune exposures that went unrecorded were likely present. The donor was CMV seronegative and was included in the group of under 450 seronegative cohort members. Each donor provided a peripheral blood sample, and peripheral blood mononuclear cells were used for TCR beta sequencing. The Qiagen DNeasy Blood Extraction Kit was used to extract genomic DNA from the blood cell samples. CDR1 and CDR2, per the germline V gene, are LGHNA and YNFKEQ. V loses 0 bases at its end and J loses 6 bases; junction bases beyond the gene matches: 13. Counted from cysteine to phenylalanine, this CDR3 has 18 amino acids. Only the CDR3 part of the read is kept: 54 bases, read in frame from the first base. The full study reports these points: Three of the identified cytomegalovirus-associated TCR beta chains were confirmed in vitro to be specific for cytomegalovirus antigens. When HLA alleles, especially DR and DQ, strongly co-occurred, attributing TCR associations to individual alleles was difficult. A later analysis found that HLA-associated TCR beta chains were more clonally expanded and had lower generation probabilities than equally common non-associated chains. This cohort had only TCR beta chains sequenced, and the lack of alpha or paired-chain data limited which features could be detected. A later analysis found that TCR association rates varied across HLA loci, with DRB1 alleles showing the most associated TCRs and HLA-C alleles the fewest. In an earlier analysis of about 600 of the donors, most TCR beta V segments appeared in productive rearrangements about 90% or about 30% of the time, broadly matching IMGT annotations. A later analysis reported that several top co-occurrence clusters appeared linked to parvovirus B19, influenza, CMV and Epstein-Barr virus. In a later analysis, some 17,000 TCR beta sequences were associated with specific HLA alleles at a false discovery rate of 0.05. A further reported finding was that TCR beta sequences accurately predicted the HLA-A and HLA-B alleles for most subjects in the first cohort. Some IMGT-functional V segments, including TRBV6-2 and TRBV6-3, could not be distinguished by the 87-base-pair reads and were therefore excluded. Because counts were too low, some 17 rarely observed V segments, including chromosome 9 orphons, were excluded from the earlier analysis of under 650 of the donors. A total of fewer than 200 TCR beta chains were listed by the study as associated with cytomegalovirus. Presence/absence analyses assumed roughly uniform sequencing depth across donors, an assumption that may not hold. While some public TCRs were present in many individuals, most TCR sequences turned up only very rarely across donors. HLA typing was unavailable for some donors at each locus, so association tests used only the typed subset. Correlated functional status among segregating V segments might be attributable to linkage disequilibrium, but an unknown experimental factor could not be ruled out. A group of highly shared sequence variants was considered likely to be a technical artifact of the sequencing pipeline. Cytomegalovirus status was reported to be diagnosed by the classifier with high specificity and sensitivity in both the original and validation cohorts. The only immune exposure information available for the cohort was CMV serostatus. Most CMV-associated TCR beta chains appeared to be HLA-restricted in a later analysis, and the HLA associations seemed to be driven largely by CMV exposure. According to a later genetic analysis, donors in an Asian-associated ancestry cluster had fewer N-insertions in productive TCRs than the roughly 700-donor mean. An association between a missense DCLRE1C variant and V-gene and J-gene trimming of TCR beta chains was found in a later genetic analysis and replicated in an independent cohort. It was suggested by the authors that the approach could potentially be generalized to other disease states and immunological phenotypes.

As regards this clone: Its specific antigen is unknown. There are no base qualities to consult, and no much larger clone falls within one base.

Library method: the immunoSEQ multiplex PCR assay. A mixture of 60 forward primers for TCR Vbeta segments and 13 reverse primers for TCR Jbeta segments was used in the multiplex PCR. Amplification of the CDR3 region of rearranged TCR beta genes was performed with a multiplex PCR assay on genomic DNA. On the Illumina HiSeq System, the amplified TCR beta libraries were sequenced as 87-base-pair reads. For the original study's pipeline: A later analysis counted 75 million to 100 million unique TCR beta chains across the 550 to 700 repertoires, and roughly 10 million of these chains were shared by at least two donors. Raw reads were error-corrected and collapsed into unique sequences with a nearest-neighbor algorithm that merged closely related sequences to remove PCR and sequencing errors. CDR3 sequences were aligned to IMGT reference sequences to assign V, D and J gene segments. For a sequence to be retained, a match of at least six nucleotides to both a V gene segment and a J gene segment was required. Rearrangements were called productive when the CDR3 lacked stop codons and stayed in frame with V and J; all others were non-productive. Following IMGT convention, CDR3 was defined as the stretch from the second conserved V-encoded cysteine to the conserved J-encoded phenylalanine. The earlier analysis of 587 of the donors excluded sequences that lacked an unambiguous match to a single V gene segment. In an earlier analysis of around 600 of the donors, V segments were called functional above 56.7% productive rearrangements and were called segregating when the between-donor standard deviation exceeded 5%. A statistical classification framework was built for diagnosing cytomegalovirus status from the catalog of TCR beta chain sequences. In a later analysis, V and J genes were assigned by comparing TCR nucleotide sequences against IMGT/GENE-DB human TR gene sequences. A later analysis assigned CDR3 sequences and most-parsimonious VDJ recombination scenarios with the TCRdist pipeline. In a later analysis, each TCR beta chain was defined by its CDR3 amino acid sequence together with its V-gene family, and reads without a unique V-gene family were excluded. As a way to deal with suspected cross-contamination and a sequencing artifact, a later analysis dropped approximately 570 nucleotide sequences that were highly shared and had low generation probability. A later analysis calculated a clonal expansion index for each public chain from normalized within-repertoire ranks of inferred template counts. In a later analysis, generation probabilities were computed using a VDJ recombination model fitted to out-of-frame rearrangements, and the results were checked against IGoR. In a later analysis, TCR-TCR, TCR-HLA and TCR-CMV co-occurrence was scored with hypergeometric tests, and a repertoire-size bias correction was applied to TCR pairs. False discovery rates were estimated in a later analysis by permuting HLA or CMV assignments 20 times. A later analysis grouped co-occurring TCRs with DBSCAN, adding TCRdist sequence similarity when clustering within HLA-allele-positive subsets. Co-occurrence clustering excluded repertoires with fewer than 30,000 or more than 120,000 public chains, plus five with anomalous nucleotide sharing. TCRdb mirrors the immuneACCESS table, restricted to in-frame sequences. Some clones are absent from its copies; in checked studies, under half trace to an unresolved V gene, and the reason for the others is unknown. V, J and clone size are taken as reported in that table, and D and trimming were inferred from the DNA itself. The table for this sample lists 85,000 to 110,000 clones; around 61% of them were counted only once. The ten largest clones represent around 3.5% of the sample.

Material: PBMCs. This receptor was identified in a woman in her fifties or sixties in good health and CMV-seronegative. The receptor chain draws on TRBV4-2 and TRBJ2-5; TRBD1 fits 10 bases in the junction. CDR3 region: CASSQDVLQGQGFQTQYF. In nucleotide form, the sequence is TGTGCCAGCAGCCAAGATGTTCTCCAGGGACAGGGGTTTCAGACCCAGTACTTC.